The 26 T cell receptor beta chains presented below share a single source sample, sequenced in a study of T cell responses to AZD1222 COVID-19 vaccine. TCRdb's table, derived via immunoSEQ multiplex PCR, lists solely in-frame clones and lacks some. The sample gives some 130,000 clones, over 80% of which show up once; 6% to 7% is in the top ten. Sequencing used peripheral blood, obtained 28 days after the second AZD1222 dose. Every receptor here comes from an adult who received the AZD1222 COVID-19 vaccine.

V usage is TRBV13 and J usage is TRBJ1-1; no definite D call. CDR3 length equals 13 residues. The ends were cut back, 2 bases at V and 0 bases at J, with 4 bases in the middle. CDR1 and CDR2 (germline): PRHDT, FYEKMQ (reference sequence). Here the CDR3 reads CASSLWVNTEAFF. CDR3 bases: TGTGCCAGCAGCTTATGGGTGAACACTGAAGCTTTCTTT.

The chain uses TRBV7-9 and TRBJ1-2; D is uncertain. Looked up from germline, CDR1 is SEHNR and CDR2 is FQNEAQ (reference sequence). The CDR3 length is 14 residues. Trimming left V 0 bases short and J 6 bases short, with 11 bases between. CDR3 sequence (DNA): TGTGCCAGCAGCTTAGCGGTCCAAGTGGATGGCTACACCTTC. It translates to CASSLAVQVDGYTF.

The chain recombines TRBV28 with TRBJ2-1; possible D gene TRBD2, 5 bases. Looked up from germline, CDR1 is MDHEN and CDR2 is SYDVKM. V was cut by 6 bases and J by 5 bases, with 17 bases left in between. The CDR3 length is 15 residues. Written as DNA, the CDR3 is TGTGCCAGCAGGGTGGTAGCGAACACAAACAATGAGCAGTTCTTC. Translated: CASRVVANTNNEQFF.

The rearrangement uses TRBV19 and TRBJ2-3; D ambiguous. The CDR3 covers 13 residues. Between the trimmed V and J ends, which lost 5 bases and 3 bases, there was a span of 9 bases. The germline V gene has CDR1 LNHDA and CDR2 SQIVND (reference sequence). The CDR3, as DNA: TGTGCCAGTAGTCGGGTAGCAACAGATACGCAGTATTTT. It specifies CASSRVATDTQYF.

J is TRBJ1-5 and V is TRBV5-6; D uncertain. Germline V gene sequence: CDR1 SGHDT, CDR2 YYEEEE. Deletions cut 4 bases from V and 7 bases from J, with 15 bases between. The CDR3 has 14 residues. DNA of the CDR3: TGTGCCAGCAGCCTCGGGGAGTCGGAACAGCCCCAGCATTTT. Its protein product is CASSLGESEQPQHF.

V and J are TRBV3-1 (or the pseudogene TRBV3-2) and TRBJ1-2; 9 nucleotides align to TRBD1. The CDR3 runs 17 residues. Trimming cost V 4 bases and J 4 bases; bases outside gene matches: 13. The germline gives CDR1 LGHDT, CDR2 YNNKEL (reference sequence). The CDR3 sequence is CASSRQGQGAGIYGYTF. As DNA, the CDR3 is TGTGCCAGCAGCCGCCAGGGACAGGGAGCGGGGATCTATGGCTACACCTTC.

The chain uses TRBV11-3 and TRBJ1-2, with 8 bases identical to TRBD1. The CDR3 is 17 amino acids. CDR1 and CDR2 from the germline V gene are SGHNT and YENEEA. V lost 5 bases, J lost 4 bases, and 15 bases stayed unmatched. The CDR3 nucleotides are TGTGCCAGCAGCGACCGGACAGGGCACGAGCTCGCCTATGGCTACACCTTC. Encoded protein: CASSDRTGHELAYGYTF.

The V call is TRBV6-1, the J call TRBJ2-7; perhaps TRBD2 as D (6 bases). The germline V gene has CDR1 MNHNS and CDR2 SASEGT. V dropped 3 bases and J dropped 1 base, with 7 bases sitting between them. There are 13 residues in the CDR3. The CDR3, as DNA: TGTGCCAGCAGTGACAGCGGGTCCTACGAGCAGTACTTC. It translates to CASSDSGSYEQYF.

This chain links TRBV12-3 or TRBV12-4 with TRBJ1-1; perhaps TRBD1 as D (5 bases). V gave up 7 bases and J gave up 0 bases, with 9 bases separating them. The CDR3 spans 13 residues. The CDR3 region has the DNA TGTGCCAGCAAATTGACAGTGAACACTGAAGCTTTCTTT. Translated, it gives CASKLTVNTEAFF.

The chain carries TRBV5-6 and TRBJ2-7, with D possibly being TRBD1 (7 bases). The V and J ends lost 4 bases and 1 base respectively, with 12 bases between them. In germline, CDR1 is SGHDT, CDR2 YYEEEE. This CDR3 contains 14 residues. The CDR3 region has the DNA TGTGCCAGCAGCCCCGGGGGACAGTCCTACGAGCAGTACTTC. Protein: CASSPGGQSYEQYF.

This chain uses TRBV10-3 with TRBJ1-1; no definite D call. Germline lookup yields CDR1 ENHRY and CDR2 SYGVKD. The V end was cut by 8 bases, the J end by 0 bases, with 10 bases between. This CDR3 is 13 amino acids long. CDR3 amino acids: CAIVAGLNTEAFF. In DNA form, the CDR3 reads TGTGCCATCGTAGCGGGGTTGAACACTGAAGCTTTCTTT.

The chain has TRBV6-2 or TRBV6-3 and TRBJ1-5; 7 positions agree with TRBD1. J was trimmed by 0 bases and V by 5 bases; bases with no gene match: 10. Germline V CDR1 and CDR2: MNHEY, SVGEGT. This CDR3 is 17 amino acids long. CDR3 DNA sequence: TGTGCCAGCAGTCAACGGGACAGCAGTTATAGCAATCAGCCCCAGCATTTT. Its translation is CASSQRDSSYSNQPQHF.

V usage is TRBV2 and J usage is TRBJ2-1; 8 bases fit TRBD2. CDR1 is SNHLY, CDR2 FYNNEI, per germline. The CDR3 length is 15 residues. Losses at the gene ends were 6 bases for V and 7 bases for J; bases not matched to a gene: 11. The CDR3 loop reads CASRDVAGLGNEQFF. The CDR3, as DNA: TGTGCCAGCAGAGACGTAGCGGGGCTAGGTAATGAGCAGTTCTTC.

This sequence joins TRBV19 and TRBJ2-5; 9 bases are shared with TRBD2. The CDR3 sequence is 16 residues long. With 5 bases clipped from V and 4 bases from J, the junction kept 11 bases outside the gene matches. The germline V gene encodes CDR1 LNHDA and CDR2 SQIVND (reference sequence). DNA of the CDR3: TGTGCCAGTAGTCTATTAGGACTAGCGTCGGGAGAGACCCAGTACTTC. This translates into CASSLLGLASGETQYF.

The chain recombines TRBV28 with TRBJ2-1; D may be TRBD2 (5 bases). This CDR3 has 12 residues. CDR1 is MDHEN and CDR2 is SYDVKM in the germline V gene. The V gene lost 4 bases and the J gene lost 10 bases, with 11 bases spanning the gap. This chain's CDR3 is CASSSLSGEQFF. Written as DNA, the CDR3 is TGTGCCAGCAGTTCCTTGTCGGGGGAGCAGTTCTTC.

V gene TRBV19 combines with J gene TRBJ1-2; the D gene is possibly TRBD1 (6 bases). Germline-derived CDR1 and CDR2 are LNHDA and SQIVND (reference sequence). Trimming pared 6 bases from V and 7 bases from J, leaving 24 bases between. The CDR3 consists of 16 residues. CDR3 sequence reads: CASRSITGRNLFGYTF. The CDR3 region has the DNA TGTGCCAGTAGATCTATTACAGGGAGAAATTTGTTTGGCTACACCTTC.

The rearrangement links TRBV4-1 to TRBJ2-7, with D possibly being TRBD2 (6 bases). Trimming removed 4 bases at V and 4 bases at J, with 14 bases between. CDR1 and CDR2 from the germline V gene are MGHRA and YSYEKL. The CDR3 runs 14 residues. DNA for the CDR3: TGCGCCAGCAGCCCCGGGGGTTGGAGTTACGAGCAGTACTTC. This sequence encodes CASSPGGWSYEQYF.

V and J are TRBV5-3 and TRBJ1-3; 7 bases fit TRBD1. TRBV5-3 is noted as an ORF with a role that remains uncertain. The CDR3 spans 15 residues. V lost 3 bases to trimming and J lost 0 bases; unmatched junction nucleotides: 3. In nucleotides, the CDR3 is TGTGCCAGAAGCTGGAGGGACAGCTCTGGAAACACCATATATTTT. It yields the protein CARSWRDSSGNTIYF.

This clone was seen a few times. The chain has TRBV11-3 and TRBJ2-2, with D perhaps given as TRBD1 or TRBD2 (6 bases each). The ends were cut back, 1 base at V and 4 bases at J, with 19 bases in the middle. This CDR3 contains 18 residues. Germline CDR1 reads SGHNT; CDR2 reads YENEEA. CDR3: CASSLAQGGTAFTGELFF. DNA of the CDR3: TGTGCCAGCAGCTTAGCACAGGGAGGTACAGCGTTCACCGGGGAGCTGTTTTTT.

The chain links TRBV7-9 to TRBJ1-2; TRBD1 matches at 8 bases. V was pared by 4 bases and J by 6 bases, with 4 bases of the junction left unmatched. This CDR3 spans 13 amino acids. The germline V gene encodes CDR1 SEHNR and CDR2 FQNEAQ (reference sequence). CDR3 region: CASSSTGDHGYTF. The CDR3 DNA follows: TGTGCCAGCAGCTCGACAGGGGATCATGGCTACACCTTC.

The chain links TRBV7-8 to TRBJ2-7, with 7 bases identical to TRBD1. Germline values: CDR1 SGHVS, CDR2 FQNEAQ. With 5 bases clipped from V and 1 base from J, the junction kept 5 bases outside the gene matches. The CDR3 extends over 14 amino acids. The CDR3 reads CASSPQDRSYEQYF. CDR3 nucleotide sequence: TGTGCCAGCAGCCCCCAGGACAGGTCCTACGAGCAGTACTTC.

For the CDR3, the DNA is TGTGCCAGCGCTCAAGCTAGCGGGGGGGCCGGGGTGCAGTTCTTC. Its translation is CASAQASGGAGVQFF. V is TRBV28 and J is TRBJ2-1; 12 bases are a match to TRBD2. With V trimmed by 8 bases and J by 12 bases, 14 bases remained unmatched. The CDR3 extends over 15 amino acids. Germline CDR1 reads MDHEN; CDR2 reads SYDVKM.

The chain recombines TRBV27 with TRBJ1-2; TRBD1 agrees at 7 bases. Germline loops: CDR1 MNHEY, CDR2 SMNVEV (reference sequence). With V trimmed by 3 bases and J by 8 bases, 12 bases remained unmatched. The CDR3 is 15 residues long. CDR3 loop: CASSLLGTERGGYTF. CDR3 bases: TGTGCCAGCAGTTTGTTGGGGACAGAGAGGGGAGGCTACACCTTC.

This clone appeared once. The chain combines TRBV7-8 with TRBJ1-5; D might be TRBD1 (5 bases). V dropped 5 bases and J dropped 7 bases, with 21 bases sitting between them. The CDR3 runs to 16 residues. Germline lookup yields CDR1 SGHVS and CDR2 FQNEAQ. CDR3 DNA sequence: TGTGCCAGCAGCGAGTTGAAAATCCAGGGTGGACAGCCCCAGCATTTT. It codes for CASSELKIQGGQPQHF.

The chain links TRBV18 to TRBJ2-1; D is undetermined. The length of the CDR3 is 13 residues. The V end was cut by 6 bases, the J end by 3 bases, with 9 bases between. Germline loops: CDR1 KGHSH, CDR2 LQKENI. The CDR3 region has the DNA TGTGCCAGCTCTCTGGCTGACTACAATGAGCAGTTCTTC. Translation: CASSLADYNEQFF.

The chain is built from TRBV5-5 and TRBJ1-3; D not resolved. Trimming shortened V by 4 bases and J by 0 bases, and 8 bases separated the two germline ends. The CDR3 contains 14 residues. Germline CDR1 reads SGHKS; CDR2 reads YYEKEE (reference sequence). CDR3 amino acids: CASSPTASGNTIYF. The DNA of the CDR3 is TGTGCCAGCAGCCCGACGGCCTCTGGAAACACCATATATTTT. Based on the CDR3 plus reference TRBV5-5 and TRBJ1-3, the full variable domain is DAGVTQSPTHLIKTRGQQVTLRCSPISGHKSVSWYQQVLGQGPQFIFQYYEKEERGRGNFPDRFSARQFPNYSSELNVNALLLGDSALYLCASSPTASGNTIYFGEGSWLTVV.